The 20 T cell receptor beta chains below all came from one sample that was sequenced in a study of read filtering for tumor transcriptome and immune sequencing. Molecular barcoded adaptors covering alpha/delta and beta/gamma chains were used on roughly 400 ng RNA. TCRdb called the reads again in MiXCR, with one record for every CDR3 protein. The data contain approximately 140,000 distinct CDR3 sequences, under 15% of them singletons. Sequenced material: a population of CD138-negative cells sorted from bone marrow. The receptors here all came from a donor older than 35 with multiple myeloma.

This clonotype was counted ten times or more. This chain links TRBV6-5 with TRBJ1-2, with D uncertain. V lost 6 bases, J lost 4 bases, and 9 bases lay in between. This CDR3 contains 12 residues. The germline gives CDR1 MNHEY, CDR2 SVGAGI. In DNA form, the CDR3 reads TGTGCCAGCAGCGGACGGCCCTATGGCTACACCTTC. This sequence encodes CASSGRPYGYTF.

This clonotype showed up many times. This chain uses TRBV29-1 with TRBJ2-1, with 7 nucleotides matching TRBD2. V gave up 7 bases and J gave up 0 bases; unmatched junction bases: 18. Germline CDR1 SQVTM, CDR2 ANQGSEA. The CDR3 contains 18 residues. CDR3 sequence reads: CSAWEGRVGRVSYNEQFF. Written as DNA, the CDR3 is TGCAGCGCTTGGGAGGGCCGAGTTGGGCGAGTCTCCTACAATGAGCAGTTCTTC.

This clonotype has ten or more counts. The chain couples TRBV27 to TRBJ1-5, with no clear D. Trimming took off 8 bases at V and 7 bases at J, with 21 bases between the two ends. Germline V CDR1 and CDR2: MNHEY, SMNVEV (reference sequence). The CDR3 loop spans 15 amino acids. The CDR3 protein is CASSPAVNPGQPQHF. The CDR3 coding sequence is TGTGCCAGCTCCCCCGCGGTCAATCCCGGGCAGCCCCAGCATTTT.

The table lists this clonotype with many counts. The gene calls are TRBV11-1 and TRBJ1-1, with TRBD1 matching 7 bases. Germline V gives CDR1 SGHAT, CDR2 FQDESV (reference sequence). J was trimmed by 2 bases and V by 5 bases; bases with no gene match: 5. The CDR3 runs 14 residues. CDR3 amino acids: CASSRDSDNTEAFF. The CDR3 bases are TGTGCCAGCAGCCGGGACAGCGATAACACTGAAGCTTTCTTT.

This clonotype was picked up many times. The chain recombines TRBV11-1 with TRBJ1-1, with D perhaps matching TRBD1 (6 bases). The CDR3 runs 12 residues. Germline lookup yields CDR1 SGHAT and CDR2 FQDESV (reference sequence). Trimming took off 11 bases at V and 3 bases at J, with 13 bases between the two ends. The CDR3 reads CACKGVDTEAFF. CDR3 sequence (DNA): TGTGCCTGCAAGGGGGTCGACACTGAAGCTTTCTTT. Together with reference TRBV11-1 and TRBJ1-1, the CDR3 gives the full variable domain: EAEVAQSPRYKITEKSQAVAFWCDPISGHATLYWYRQILGQGPELLVQFQDESVVDDSQLPKDRFSAERLKGVDSTLKIQPAELGDSAMYLCACKGVDTEAFFGQGTRLTVV.

This clonotype was detected a few times. This chain connects TRBV24-1 to TRBJ2-1; TRBD2 aligns across 7 bases. J lost 7 bases, V lost 7 bases, and 9 bases had no gene match. The CDR3 extends over 14 amino acids. CDR1 is KGHDR and CDR2 is SFDVKD in the germline V gene. The CDR3 DNA sequence: TGTGCCACCAGGGGGGACTACCTTGGGAATGAGCAGTTCTTC. This gives the protein CATRGDYLGNEQFF.

This clonotype was observed at least ten times. This CDR3 reads CASSLSRDTEAFF. CDR3 in DNA: TGTGCCAGCAGCTTAAGCAGGGACACTGAAGCTTTCTTT. The rearrangement uses TRBV7-3 and TRBJ1-1; D may be TRBD1 (5 bases). V lost 1 base to trimming and J lost 3 bases, with 6 bases between them. CDR3 size: 13 residues. Germline V gene sequence: CDR1 SGHTA, CDR2 FQGTGA. Using reference TRBV7-3 and TRBJ1-1 for the parts outside the CDR3, the full variable domain is GAGVSQTPSNKVTEKGKYVELRCDPISGHTALYWYRQSLGQGPEFLIYFQGTGAADDSGLPNDRFFAVRPEGSVSTLKIQRTERGDSAVYLCASSLSRDTEAFFGQGTRLTVV.

This clonotype was seen only a few times. The chain is built from TRBV10-3 and TRBJ2-1; 11 positions match TRBD1. Germline lookup yields CDR1 ENHRY and CDR2 SYGVKD. The CDR3 consists of 14 residues. Trimming at V came to 6 bases and at J to 6 bases, leaving 4 bases not matched to a gene. Written as DNA, the CDR3 is TGTGCCATCAGGGAAGGACAGGGGGCCAATGAGCAGTTCTTC. Its protein product is CAIREGQGANEQFF.

There are many counts of this clonotype. The CDR3 coding sequence is TGTGCCACCAGTAGTAAGTCCAGGGGGCGAATCAATGAGCAGTTCTTC. Translation: CATSSKSRGRINEQFF. The V and J genes are TRBV24-1 and TRBJ2-1; 8 nucleotides match TRBD1. Per germline, CDR1 KGHDR and CDR2 SFDVKD. CDR3 size: 16 residues. After removal of 6 bases from V and 6 bases from J, the junction contained 12 bases not matched to a gene.

This clonotype was observed at least ten times. The chain uses TRBV7-9 and TRBJ1-4, with 7 bases identical to TRBD1. With 5 bases clipped from V and 2 bases from J, the junction kept 5 bases outside the gene matches. Germline V gene data show CDR1 as SEHNR and CDR2 as FQNEAQ (reference sequence). This CDR3 has 15 amino acids. The CDR3 DNA reads as TGTGCCAGCAGCCGACAGGGAGAGACTAATGAAAAACTGTTTTTT. Translating gives CASSRQGETNEKLFF.

This clonotype was counted many times. CDR3 amino acids: CASSSPLDNHEQYF. CDR3 in DNA: TGCGCCAGCAGCTCCCCCCTGGACAACCACGAGCAGTACTTC. This chain links TRBV5-1 with TRBJ2-7; TRBD1 is a possible D gene (5 bases). V was cut by 3 bases and J by 5 bases, with 15 bases left in between. There are 14 residues in the CDR3. Germline CDR1 is SGHRS and CDR2 is YFSETQ.

This clonotype was recorded many times. The CDR3 DNA follows: TGTGCCAGCAGCAAACGAGACAGGGGGAACAATGAGCAGTTCTTC. It yields the protein CASSKRDRGNNEQFF. The chain couples TRBV5-6 to TRBJ2-1; 9 bases map to TRBD1. Germline loops: CDR1 SGHDT, CDR2 YYEEEE. The CDR3 is made up of 15 amino acids. The junction had 7 bases not matched to a gene; V was cut back by 4 bases and J by 5 bases. Full variable domain (missing parts from reference TRBV5-6 and TRBJ2-1): DAGVTQSPTHLIKTRGQQVTLRCSPKSGHDTVSWYQQALGQGPQFIFQYYEEEERQRGNFPDRFSGHQFPNYSSELNVNALLLGDSALYLCASSKRDRGNNEQFFGPGTRLTVL.

This clonotype was observed a handful of times. V usage is TRBV10-3 and J usage is TRBJ2-1; possibly TRBD2 for D (6 bases). Trimming took 7 bases from V and 0 from J, leaving 16 bases between them. CDR3 length equals 16 residues. CDR1 ENHRY and CDR2 SYGVKD come from the germline V gene. CDR3 DNA: TGTGCCATCAAACCCAAGGAGGGGAGCTCCTACAATGAGCAGTTCTTC. The encoded protein is CAIKPKEGSSYNEQFF.

This clonotype appeared a few times. The chain couples TRBV4-3 to TRBJ2-7; possible D gene TRBD1, 6 bases. Trimming stripped 0 bases from V and 1 base from J, with 16 bases between. The germline gives CDR1 LGHNA, CDR2 YSLEER. CDR3 length equals 17 residues. CDR3 sequence reads: CASSQDSARTDSYEQYF. The CDR3, as DNA: TGCGCCAGCAGCCAAGATTCGGCCCGGACAGATTCCTACGAGCAGTACTTC.

This clonotype occurred many times. The rearrangement uses TRBV6-5 and TRBJ1-4, with D tentatively TRBD1 (5 bases). CDR1 and CDR2 (germline): MNHEY, SVGAGI. The ends were cut back, 7 bases at V and 8 bases at J, with 17 bases in the middle. This CDR3 is built from 14 residues. The CDR3 nucleotides read TGTGCCAGCACCCAACGGGACGGACGAGAAAAACTGTTTTTT. The encoded protein is CASTQRDGREKLFF.

This clonotype was detected ten times or more. The chain uses TRBV6-5 and TRBJ2-7, with D possibly matching TRBD2 (5 bases). This CDR3 comprises 11 residues. CDR1 is MNHEY and CDR2 is SVGAGI in the germline V gene. Trimming left V 8 bases short and J 6 bases short, with 11 bases between. The CDR3 nucleotides read TGTGCCAGCCGCGGGTGGGGCGAGCAGTACTTC. Its protein is CASRGWGEQYF.

This clonotype was counted at least ten times. The chain combines TRBV4-1 with TRBJ1-5, with a possible D match to TRBD1 (5 bases). The length of the CDR3 is 14 residues. Germline V gene data show CDR1 as MGHRA and CDR2 as YSYEKL. V lost 0 bases and J lost 7, with 10 bases in between. The CDR3 loop reads CASSQDGGGQPQHF. In DNA form, the CDR3 reads TGCGCCAGCAGCCAAGACGGCGGGGGACAGCCCCAGCATTTT.

This clonotype has ten or more counts. The chain recombines TRBV7-3 with TRBJ2-1; no definite D call. V was pared by 3 bases and J by 9 bases, with 9 bases between. Germline CDR1 SGHTA, CDR2 FQGTGA. CDR3 size: 12 residues. Written as DNA, the CDR3 is TGTGCCAGCAGCTTGGATAAGGGTGAGCAGTTCTTC. It codes for CASSLDKGEQFF.

This clonotype was observed at least ten times. The rearrangement joins TRBV4-1 to TRBJ2-6, with D perhaps TRBD1 or TRBD2 (5 bases each). V lost 4 bases to trimming and J lost 1 base, with 20 bases between them. The CDR3 length is 19 residues. Germline CDR1 MGHRA, CDR2 YSYEKL. The CDR3 sequence is CASSRFRGQGVSGANVLTF. CDR3 coding DNA: TGCGCCAGCAGCCGGTTCAGAGGGCAGGGAGTATCTGGGGCCAACGTCCTGACTTTC.

Concerning this clonotype itself: This could be a read error, since a much larger clone is one nucleotide away. The chain is built from TRBV30 and TRBJ1-5; tentative D call: TRBD1 (6 bases). Germline V lookup: CDR1 GTSNPN, CDR2 SVGIG (reference sequence). This CDR3 contains 14 residues. The CDR3 loop is CAWKGSGDNQPRHF. Written as DNA, the CDR3 is TGTGCCTGGAAAGGGTCGGGGGACAATCAGCCCCGGCATTTT.